The clone carrying this TCR beta chain was counted once. Its antigen is still unknown. The sample belongs to a study of blood T cells in healthy people across ages. General study findings and limits: Strong correlation existed between TCR beta diversity and naive T cell percentage. Estimated diversity, derived from one million T cells, was regarded as an underestimate.

A second PCR of 7 to 11 cycles used a sample-barcoded 5' primer and a J-beta primer mix. A template-switch adaptor containing 12 random nucleotides labeled each cDNA molecule. There were at least 3 million CDR3-containing paired-end reads obtained from each sample. TCRdb re-analysed the 5' RACE reads in MiXCR, keeping a single row per CDR3 protein. The table records 1 million to 1.2 million distinct CDR3 sequences, around two fifths of them present only once. The CDR3 totals 16 residues. This sequence was found in a man younger than 35 in good health. Sequenced material: blood. The V call is TRBV21-1, the J call TRBJ2-2; the listed D gene, TRBD2, was not tested against the DNA. TRBV21-1 is tagged as a pseudogene. The CDR3 is CASSKWGDEMTGELFF. Here the CDR3 DNA reads TGTGCCAGCAGCAAATGGGGAGATGAAATGACCGGGGAGCTGTTTTTT.